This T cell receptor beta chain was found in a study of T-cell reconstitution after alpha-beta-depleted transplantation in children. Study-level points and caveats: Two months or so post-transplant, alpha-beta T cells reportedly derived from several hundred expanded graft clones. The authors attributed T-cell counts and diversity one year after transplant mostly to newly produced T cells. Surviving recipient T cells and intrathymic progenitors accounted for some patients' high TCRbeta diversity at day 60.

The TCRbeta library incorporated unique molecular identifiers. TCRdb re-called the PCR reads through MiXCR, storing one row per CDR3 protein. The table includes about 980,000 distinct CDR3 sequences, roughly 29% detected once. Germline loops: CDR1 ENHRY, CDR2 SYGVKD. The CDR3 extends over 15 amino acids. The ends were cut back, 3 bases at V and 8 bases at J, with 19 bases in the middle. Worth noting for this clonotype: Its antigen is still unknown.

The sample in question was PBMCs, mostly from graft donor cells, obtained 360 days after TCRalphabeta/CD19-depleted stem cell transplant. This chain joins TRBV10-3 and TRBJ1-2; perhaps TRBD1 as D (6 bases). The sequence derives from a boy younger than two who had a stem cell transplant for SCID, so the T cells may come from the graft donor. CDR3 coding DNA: TGTGCCATCAGTGACCCAAATACAGGGCTAGAAGGCTACACCTTC. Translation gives CAISDPNTGLEGYTF.